This T cell receptor beta chain was sequenced during a study of T cell changes during pregnancy in multiple sclerosis. This CDR3 region has 14 residues. Germline V gene sequence: CDR1 SQVTM, CDR2 ANQGSEA. The ends lost 6 bases at V and 5 bases at J; junction bases unmatched: 8. Assay used: immunoSEQ multiplex PCR; TCRdb lists only in-frame clones, some missing. The repertoire holds around 43,000 clones, 89% seen once, with 1.2% in the top ten. This clone has only one observation. The chain employs TRBV29-1 and TRBJ1-2; TRBD1 matches at 11 bases. The sequence was collected from a female donor with multiple sclerosis, enrolled in a pregnancy study. The specimen comprised CD4+ T cells from peripheral blood mononuclear cells, sampled in the first trimester of pregnancy. CDR3 protein: CSVPGQGAPYGYTF. Written as DNA, the CDR3 is TGCAGCGTCCCCGGACAGGGGGCGCCGTATGGCTACACCTTC.